Below are 19 T cell receptor beta chains sequenced from a single sample in a study of beta chain features in type 1 diabetes. Expressed TCRB transcripts were sequenced, since all the RNA that had been isolated was reverse transcribed. The method was immunoSEQ multiplex PCR; TCRdb's version includes in-frame clones alone and lacks a portion of them. The sample has some 900,000 clones, 15% to 20% seen once; the top ten hold 0.023%. The sequenced sample was naive CD4+ T cells from blood. These receptors all stem from a woman aged 18-35 years in good health.

The chain combines TRBV25-1 with TRBJ1-1; a weak D match, TRBD1 (6 bases). The CDR3 has 12 amino acids. Germline CDR1 and CDR2: MGHDK and SYGVNS. V was trimmed by 3 bases and J by 6 bases, leaving 8 bases between them. The CDR3 DNA reads TGTGCCAGCAGTGATTACAGGGCTGAAGCTTTCTTT. This gives the protein CASSDYRAEAFF.

The CDR3 region is CASRETGYTDTQYF. The CDR3, as DNA: TGTGCCAGCAGGGAGACAGGGTACACAGATACGCAGTATTTT. The rearrangement uses TRBV6-1 and TRBJ2-3; the match to TRBD1 covers 7 bases. The ends lost 6 bases at V and 2 bases at J; junction bases unmatched: 5. Looked up from germline, CDR1 is MNHNS and CDR2 is SASEGT. The CDR3 has 14 amino acids.

This clone occurred a few times. This rearrangement joins TRBV14 to TRBJ2-1, with D maybe TRBD1 (6 bases). The CDR3 covers 15 residues. Trimming removed 1 base from V and 2 bases from J, with 9 bases in between. CDR1 SGHDN and CDR2 FVKESK come from the germline V gene. The CDR3 DNA is TGTGCCAGCAGCCAAGGTAGGGGGACCTACAATGAGCAGTTCTTC. Its translation: CASSQGRGTYNEQFF. The full variable domain, its missing parts supplied by reference TRBV14 and TRBJ2-1, is EAGVTQFPSHSVIEKGQTVTLRCDPISGHDNLYWYRRVMGKEIKFLLHFVKESKQDESGMPNNRFLAERTGGTYSTLKVQPAELEDSGVYFCASSQGRGTYNEQFFGPGTRLTVL.

The chain couples TRBV7-9 to TRBJ2-7; D tentatively fits TRBD1 or TRBD2 (6 bases each). The V end lost 5 bases, the J end lost 3 bases, and 20 bases lay between the germline ends. This CDR3 comprises 16 residues. Germline lookup yields CDR1 SEHNR and CDR2 FQNEAQ (reference sequence). The CDR3: CASSRLVAGGNYEQYF. The CDR3 DNA follows: TGTGCCAGCAGCCGACTGGTAGCCGGGGGCAACTACGAGCAGTACTTC.

The rearrangement uses TRBV15 and TRBJ2-3, with 7 bases lining up with TRBD2. V was pared by 7 bases and J by 3 bases, with 4 bases of the junction left unmatched. The CDR3 is made up of 13 amino acids. The germline CDR1 and CDR2 sequences are LNHNV and YYDKDF (reference sequence). This CDR3 is CATTAGRTDTQYF. CDR3 DNA sequence: TGTGCCACCACAGCGGGAAGAACAGATACGCAGTATTTT.

Only a few counts were recorded for this clone. The rearrangement joins TRBV7-3 to TRBJ2-6; D is undetermined. V dropped 4 bases and J dropped 1 base, with 2 bases sitting between them. Per germline, CDR1 SGHTA and CDR2 FQGTGA. CDR3 size: 13 residues. This CDR3 is CASSSSGANVLTF. The CDR3 DNA reads TGTGCCAGCAGCTCGTCTGGGGCCAACGTCCTGACTTTC.

This clone occurred a few times. CDR3 region: CASSLAGVGMNTEAFF. In DNA, the CDR3 is TGTGCCAGCAGCCTGGCAGGCGTAGGGATGAACACTGAAGCTTTCTTT. This chain uses TRBV5-4 with TRBJ1-1; D is ambiguous. Germline CDR1 SGHNT, CDR2 YYREEE (reference sequence). Trimming shortened V by 4 bases and J by 0 bases, and 16 bases separated the two germline ends. This CDR3 has 16 amino acids.

This clone came up a few times. The V call is TRBV4-2, the J call TRBJ2-1; D is uncertain. CDR1 and CDR2 (germline): LGHNA, YNFKEQ. V was clipped by 2 bases and J by 10 bases, with 9 bases between them. The length of the CDR3 is 12 residues. CDR3 protein: CASSQSRTEQFF. In DNA, the CDR3 is TGTGCCAGCAGCCAATCTAGAACCGAGCAGTTCTTC.

This clone has just a few counts. The chain combines TRBV6-6 with TRBJ2-1; D perhaps matches TRBD1 (5 bases). V shed 4 bases and J shed 8 bases, with 12 bases lying between them. The CDR3 is 13 residues long. From germline, CDR1 is MNHNY and CDR2 SVGAGI (reference sequence). As DNA, the CDR3 is TGTGCCAGCAGTTGGGGCGAGTATTATGAGCAGTTCTTC. This encodes CASSWGEYYEQFF.

The table lists this clone with a few counts. This rearrangement joins TRBV18 to TRBJ1-3; D uncertain. Germline V gives CDR1 KGHSH, CDR2 LQKENI. This CDR3 is 14 amino acids long. Trimming removed 3 bases at V and 0 bases at J, with 6 bases between. CDR3 bases: TGTGCCAGCTCACCTGGAAACTCTGGAAACACCATATATTTT. Its protein is CASSPGNSGNTIYF.

The rearrangement links TRBV5-1 to TRBJ2-1; D unresolved. The CDR3 length is 12 residues. The germline gives CDR1 SGHRS, CDR2 YFSETQ. The V gene lost 2 bases and the J gene lost 3 bases, with 3 bases spanning the gap. Written as DNA, the CDR3 is TGCGCCAGCAGCTTCGACTACAATGAGCAGTTCTTC. Amino acids: CASSFDYNEQFF.

This clone has more than one count but fewer than ten. The gene calls are TRBV28 and TRBJ2-7; D possibly corresponds to TRBD1 (6 bases). Trimming took off 3 bases at V and 2 bases at J, with 14 bases between the two ends. CDR3 length equals 15 residues. Germline-derived CDR1 and CDR2 are MDHEN and SYDVKM. The CDR3 DNA is TGTGCCAGCAGTTTTTCGGACAGCTCAACCTACGAGCAGTACTTC. This sequence encodes CASSFSDSSTYEQYF.

This chain connects TRBV7-2 to TRBJ2-3, with D uncertain. With 2 bases removed from V and 4 bases from J, the gap between germline ends came to 16 bases. CDR3 length equals 16 residues. Per the germline V gene, CDR1 is SGHTA and CDR2 is FQGNSA. The CDR3 coding sequence is TGTGCCAGCAGCTTACTAGGCATAATGGGCCCAGATACGCAGTATTTT. It translates to CASSLLGIMGPDTQYF.

This clone was counted only a few times. The J gene is TRBJ2-5, the V gene TRBV11-2, with TRBD1 matching over 7 bases. The CDR3 is 14 amino acids. Germline V gene sequence: CDR1 SGHAT, CDR2 FQNNGV. V gave up 5 bases and J gave up 5 bases; unmatched junction bases: 8. The CDR3 DNA is TGTGCCAGCAGCCGTACAGGGGCAGGGGAGACCCAGTACTTC. Translating it yields CASSRTGAGETQYF. The variable domain in full, completed from reference TRBV11-2 and TRBJ2-5, reads EAGVAQSPRYKIIEKRQSVAFWCNPISGHATLYWYQQILGQGPKLLIQFQNNGVVDDSQLPKDRFSAERLKGVDSTLKIQPAKLEDSAVYLCASSRTGAGETQYFGPGTRLLVL.

The V and J genes are TRBV4-3 and TRBJ1-2; D gene uncertain. V lost 4 bases and J 8 bases, leaving 20 bases between the germline ends. The length of the CDR3 is 15 residues. CDR1 and CDR2 from the germline V gene are LGHNA and YSLEER. CDR3: CASSPQPEGTRGYTF. The CDR3 DNA sequence: TGCGCCAGCAGCCCCCAGCCCGAGGGAACACGGGGCTACACCTTC.

This clone came up a few times. V and J are TRBV5-4 and TRBJ2-7; no clear D. Germline values: CDR1 SGHNT, CDR2 YYREEE (reference sequence). The CDR3 sequence is 13 residues long. Trimming took off 7 bases at V and 2 bases at J, with 13 bases between the two ends. The CDR3 DNA sequence: TGTGCCAGCGGAATGACTGGAGCCTACGAGCAGTACTTC. It encodes CASGMTGAYEQYF.

There are a few counts of this clone. This chain joins TRBV11-2 and TRBJ2-2, with 8 bases lining up with TRBD1. Per the germline V gene, CDR1 is SGHAT and CDR2 is FQNNGV. V lost 4 bases to trimming and J lost 0 bases; unmatched junction nucleotides: 10. The CDR3 totals 18 residues. The CDR3: CASSSMVGQASNTGELFF. CDR3 bases: TGTGCCAGCAGCTCGATGGTGGGACAGGCGTCGAACACCGGGGAGCTGTTTTTT.

This clone was seen more than once but under ten times. The gene calls are TRBV29-1 and TRBJ1-2; D not resolved. The V and J ends lost 5 bases and 0 bases respectively, with 4 bases between them. The V gene's germline CDR1 is SQVTM and CDR2 ANQGSEA. This CDR3 spans 11 amino acids. For the CDR3, the DNA is TGCAGCGTTTGGGCTAACTATGGCTACACCTTC. Translating gives CSVWANYGYTF.

This clone was seen a handful of times. The V call is TRBV6-1, the J call TRBJ2-5; D unresolved. V lost 2 bases and J lost 5, with 9 bases in between. The CDR3 is 13 residues long. Germline V gives CDR1 MNHNS, CDR2 SASEGT. The CDR3 nucleotides read TGTGCCAGCAGTGAACAGAGTATGGAGACCCAGTACTTC. This translates into CASSEQSMETQYF.